This T cell receptor (beta chain) is from a study of post-analysis software for immune sequencing data. This clonotype has a handful of counts. Unique molecular identifiers featured in each of the TCR beta cDNA libraries. In TCRdb, the PCR reads were re-called with MiXCR into one record per CDR3 protein. The sample gives 740,000 or so distinct CDR3 sequences, about 50% of which show up once; under 6% is in the top ten. The source of this sequence is a girl aged 10-17 years with multiple sclerosis. Sequenced material: blood.

Written as DNA, the CDR3 is TGCAGTGCTAGCCTCTATAGCAATCAGCCCCAGCATTTT. This encodes CSASLYSNQPQHF. The V gene is TRBV20-1, the J gene TRBJ1-5; no clear D. The germline CDR1 and CDR2 sequences are DFQATT and SNEGSKA (reference sequence). Trimming pared 3 bases from V and 0 bases from J, leaving 6 bases between. The CDR3 loop spans 13 amino acids.